The sequence of this T cell receptor (beta chain) was determined in a study of blood T cell repertoires in COVID-19. Some clones are missing from TCRdb's copy, which holds only in-frame ones; the method was immunoSEQ multiplex PCR. The data hold approximately 81,000 clones, with roughly 86% observed a single time. This CDR3 comprises 15 residues. Trimming cost V 7 bases and J 0 bases, with 13 bases left between them. CDR1 SGHVS and CDR2 FQNEAQ come from the germline V gene. Sequencing input: peripheral blood. This receptor was identified in a human donor in a cohort sampled during active COVID-19. The chain joins TRBV7-8 to TRBJ1-5, with TRBD1 as a possible D gene (5 bases). CDR3 bases: TGTGCCAGCACCGCCCGGGGGTATAGCAATCAGCCCCAGCATTTT. Translation gives CASTARGYSNQPQHF.